These 2 T cell receptor beta chains were all obtained from the same sample, sequenced in a study of T cells in Graves' hyperthyroidism and ophthalmopathy. Using RNA transcripts as the source, TCR beta CDR3 regions were amplified. The TCR CDR3 first-round RT-PCR relied on the HTBI primer set. TCRdb recomputed calls from the multiplex PCR reads with MiXCR, one row per CDR3 protein. The sample carries some 180,000 distinct CDR3 sequences, 15% to 20% recorded once. Material: blood. These receptors were taken from a woman aged 45-65 years with Graves' hyperthyroidism.

This clonotype was observed a few times. This chain joins TRBV4-1 and TRBJ1-2, with D unresolved. This CDR3 comprises 15 residues. Trimming pared 1 base from V and 2 bases from J, leaving 11 bases between. Germline CDR1 and CDR2: MGHRA and YSYEKL. The CDR3 nucleotides read TGCGCCAGCAGCCAAGGCATTGCTGTAAACTATGGCTACACCTTC. Translated: CASSQGIAVNYGYTF.

This clonotype appeared many times. The CDR3 sequence is CASSHLGTGGSYEQYF. CDR3 in DNA: TGCGCCAGCAGCCACCTCGGGACAGGGGGCTCCTACGAGCAGTACTTC. The chain links TRBV10-2 to TRBJ2-7; 11 nucleotides match TRBD1. In germline, CDR1 is WSHSY, CDR2 SAAADI. The CDR3 sequence is 16 residues long. V shed 6 bases, J shed 0 bases, and the junction held 7 bases outside the gene matches.